There are a few counts of the clone carrying this TCR beta chain. Its antigen is unidentified. These data originate in a study of T cell responses to AZD1222 COVID-19 vaccine. Study observations and caveats: In a largely white British group with more females than males, clonal diversity was possibly underestimated. CD4 TCRs covered the whole spike, strongest at regions 160-218 and 743-854. Reports indicate that nearly half of spike-specific TCRs are directed at unmutated variant regions.

It was second doses at about 4 or about 12 weeks that were pooled. TCRdb's table, derived via immunoSEQ multiplex PCR, lists solely in-frame clones and lacks some. The sample consists of 100,000 or so clones, nearly 90% of them appearing once. Germline CDR1 reads SGHNT; CDR2 reads YENEEA. Trimming removed 5 bases at V and 4 bases at J, with 24 bases between. The CDR3 is made up of 18 amino acids. The chain has TRBV11-3 and TRBJ2-1; either TRBD1 or TRBD2 may fit D (5 bases each). Sequencing used peripheral blood, obtained 28 days after the second AZD1222 dose. The source of this sequence is an adult who received the AZD1222 COVID-19 vaccine. The CDR3: CASSPGWQAGTNYNEQFF. CDR3 nucleotide sequence: TGTGCCAGCAGCCCAGGGTGGCAGGCCGGGACCAATTACAATGAGCAGTTCTTC.